This T cell receptor beta chain was identified in a study of blood T cell repertoires in COVID-19. Study background: Sample material is recorded as cDNA or gDNA derived from T cells, B-cell-depleted T cells, or PBMCs.

Living in 25 or so US areas, the participants were between roughly 18 and 90 years of age. The recovered donors of Cohort 3 showed two negative PCRs, clearance, or symptom resolution. Original methodology: Estimation of nucleated cell counts was performed using reference gene primer amplification. The repertoire was sequenced with immunoSEQ multiplex PCR; TCRdb's copy has only in-frame clones and lacks some. V and J calls and clone size are as listed in that table; D and trimming were resolved from the DNA. The data show a few hundred thousand clones, roughly 90% seen once. In germline, CDR1 is SGHTA, CDR2 FQGTGA. V shed 5 bases and J 7 bases; nucleotides not matched to a gene: 7. The CDR3 has 14 amino acids.

What was sequenced was PBMCs or T cells enriched from blood (not recorded which). The chain employs TRBV7-3 and TRBJ2-5, with 10 bases fitting TRBD2. The clonotype originates from a man aged 35-49 years who had recovered from COVID-19. The DNA for the CDR3 is TGTGCCAGCAGCAGCGGGGGGGAGCCCCGGACCCAGTACTTC. This translates into CASSSGGEPRTQYF.